This T cell receptor beta chain originates from a study of T-cell memory formation after mild COVID-19. Study-level results: Clones which contracted sat mainly in CM and EM if CD4+, and in EMRA if CD8+.

The CDR3 is 15 amino acids. Germline CDR1 and CDR2: SEHNR and FQNEAQ (reference sequence). V dropped 5 bases and J dropped 6 bases, with 18 bases sitting between them. As regards this clonotype: The antigen is not known.

MiXCR, applied by TCRdb to the 5' RACE reads, yields one record per CDR3 protein. This sample has approximately 300,000 distinct CDR3 sequences, with around 19% found just once. The V and J genes are TRBV7-9 and TRBJ2-3; D is unclear. Sequenced material: PBMCs or a T cell subset sorted from them (not recorded which). This clonotype was sampled from a man aged 18 to 29 who had mild COVID-19 (a few samples of this study predate the infection). Cell type and time point are not known. The CDR3 loop is CASSPRVLVGDTQYF. The CDR3 bases are TGTGCCAGCAGCCCTCGGGTCCTCGTGGGGGATACGCAGTATTTT.